This T cell receptor beta chain was captured in a study of CD8 T cells in ankylosing spondylitis. Study-wide points: Disease-linked clones were CD8+ and relatively rare in peripheral blood. As reported, disease-linked clones showed significant enrichment in matched ankylosing spondylitis synovial fluid. One TCR beta motif, made up of seven to nine highly homologous variants, appeared characteristic of ankylosing spondylitis blood.

Quantitative 5'-RACE with molecular barcodes was used to make the TCR beta libraries. TCRdb re-called the 5' RACE reads through MiXCR, storing one row per CDR3 protein. The profile shows 35,000 to 45,000 distinct CDR3 sequences, about 11% of them singletons. Germline V lookup: CDR1 LGHDT, CDR2 YNNKEL (reference sequence). Trimming stripped 5 bases from V and 0 bases from J, with 16 bases between. The CDR3 totals 17 residues. This clonotype was seen a few times. Its antigen is still unknown. The chain employs TRBV3-1 and TRBJ1-4; D is unresolved. Sequenced sample: blood, either unsorted or a sorted T cell fraction (not recorded which). The sequence was collected from a male donor with ankylosing spondylitis or in good health (not recorded which). CDR3 nucleotide sequence: TGTGCCAGCAGCTCGTCGAGGATGAGGGCAACTAATGAAAAACTGTTTTTT. Its translation: CASSSSRMRATNEKLFF. Full variable domain (outside the CDR3, taken from reference TRBV3-1 and TRBJ1-4): DTAVSQTPKYLVTQMGNDKSIKCEQNLGHDTMYWYKQDSKKFLKIMFSYNNKELIINETVPNRFSPKSPDKAHLNLHINSLELGDSAVYFCASSSSRMRATNEKLFFGSGTQLSVL.